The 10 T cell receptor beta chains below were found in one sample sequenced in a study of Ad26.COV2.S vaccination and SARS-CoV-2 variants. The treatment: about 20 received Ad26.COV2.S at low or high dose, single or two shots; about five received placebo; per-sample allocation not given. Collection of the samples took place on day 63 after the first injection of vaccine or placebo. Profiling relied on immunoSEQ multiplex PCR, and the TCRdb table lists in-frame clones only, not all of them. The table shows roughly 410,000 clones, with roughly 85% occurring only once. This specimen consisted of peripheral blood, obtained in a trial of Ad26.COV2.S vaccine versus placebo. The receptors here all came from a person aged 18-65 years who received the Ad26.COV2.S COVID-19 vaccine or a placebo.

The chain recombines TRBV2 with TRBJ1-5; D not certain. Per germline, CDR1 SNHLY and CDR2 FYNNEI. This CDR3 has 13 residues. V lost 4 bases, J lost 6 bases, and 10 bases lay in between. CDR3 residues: CASSGEGGQPQHF. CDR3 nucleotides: TGTGCCAGCAGTGGGGAGGGTGGTCAGCCCCAGCATTTT.

CDR3: CASSESWTGDYSNQPQHF. Here the CDR3 DNA reads TGCGCCAGCAGTGAGAGCTGGACAGGGGACTATAGCAATCAGCCCCAGCATTTT. The chain links TRBV10-1 to TRBJ1-5; TRBD1 aligns across 9 bases. Looked up from germline, CDR1 is WNHNN and CDR2 is SYGVQD (reference sequence). The CDR3 has 18 amino acids. V trimming: 2 bases; J trimming: 0 bases; junction bases outside the gene matches: 8.

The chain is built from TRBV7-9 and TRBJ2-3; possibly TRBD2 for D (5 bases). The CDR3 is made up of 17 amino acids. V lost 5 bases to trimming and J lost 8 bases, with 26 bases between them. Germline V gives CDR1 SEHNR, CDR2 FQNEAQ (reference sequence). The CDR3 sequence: CASSPTRALGDLVTQYF. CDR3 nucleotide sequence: TGTGCCAGCAGCCCCACGAGGGCCCTTGGGGATCTTGTTACGCAGTATTTT.

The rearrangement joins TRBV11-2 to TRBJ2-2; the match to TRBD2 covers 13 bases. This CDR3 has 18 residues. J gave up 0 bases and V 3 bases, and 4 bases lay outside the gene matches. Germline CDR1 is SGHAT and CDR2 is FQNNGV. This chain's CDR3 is CASSFRTSGRTNTGELFF. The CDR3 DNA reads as TGTGCCAGCAGCTTCCGGACTAGCGGGAGAACGAACACCGGGGAGCTGTTTTTT. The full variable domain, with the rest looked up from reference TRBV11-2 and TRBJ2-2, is EAGVAQSPRYKIIEKRQSVAFWCNPISGHATLYWYQQILGQGPKLLIQFQNNGVVDDSQLPKDRFSAERLKGVDSTLKIQPAKLEDSAVYLCASSFRTSGRTNTGELFFGEGSRLTVL.

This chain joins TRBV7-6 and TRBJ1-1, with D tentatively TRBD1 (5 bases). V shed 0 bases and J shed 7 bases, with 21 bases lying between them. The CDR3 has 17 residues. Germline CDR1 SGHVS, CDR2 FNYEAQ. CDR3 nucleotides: TGTGCCAGCAGCTTAGCCCCGGGACCCTATAGGGGAGTTGAAGCTTTCTTT. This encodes CASSLAPGPYRGVEAFF.

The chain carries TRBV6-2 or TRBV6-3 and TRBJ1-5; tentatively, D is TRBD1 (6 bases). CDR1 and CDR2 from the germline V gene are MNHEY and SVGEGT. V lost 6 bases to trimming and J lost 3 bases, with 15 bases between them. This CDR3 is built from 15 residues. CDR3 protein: CASSSDRYFNQPQHF. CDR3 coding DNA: TGTGCCAGCAGCTCGGACAGATACTTCAATCAGCCCCAGCATTTT.

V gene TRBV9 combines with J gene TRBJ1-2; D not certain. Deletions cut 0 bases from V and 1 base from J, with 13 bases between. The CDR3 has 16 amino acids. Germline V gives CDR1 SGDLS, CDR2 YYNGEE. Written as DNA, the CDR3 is TGTGCCAGCAGCGTAGGAGTCCCAGCCCGTAACTATGGCTACACCTTC. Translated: CASSVGVPARNYGYTF.

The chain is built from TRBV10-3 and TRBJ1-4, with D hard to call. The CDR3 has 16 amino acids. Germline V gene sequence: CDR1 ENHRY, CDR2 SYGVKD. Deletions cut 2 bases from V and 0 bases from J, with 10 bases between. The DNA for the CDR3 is TGTGCCATCAGTGAGGGTCGGAATCCAACTAATGAAAAACTGTTTTTT. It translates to CAISEGRNPTNEKLFF.

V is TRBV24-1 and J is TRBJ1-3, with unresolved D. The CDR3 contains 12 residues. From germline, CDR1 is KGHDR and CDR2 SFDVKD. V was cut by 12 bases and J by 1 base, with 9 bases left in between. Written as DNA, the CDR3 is TGTGCCTCCGTGGGATCTGGAAACACCATATATTTT. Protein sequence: CASVGSGNTIYF.

The CDR3 loop is CASSLVASTGEQFF. The CDR3 DNA is TGTGCCAGCAGCTTAGTGGCCTCGACAGGTGAGCAGTTCTTC. J is TRBJ2-1 and V is TRBV7-9; D possibly corresponds to TRBD1 (6 bases). The CDR3 has 14 residues. Germline CDR1 reads SEHNR; CDR2 reads FQNEAQ (reference sequence). V was cut by 1 base and J by 9 bases, with 13 bases left in between.